The next 5 T cell receptor beta chains were all read from a single sample in a study of beta chain features in type 1 diabetes. All of the isolated RNA was reverse transcribed, so expressed TCRB transcripts were sequenced. Only in-frame clones appear in the TCRdb table, and some are missing; sequencing was by immunoSEQ multiplex PCR. The table lists hundreds of thousands of clones, around a sixth of them singletons. The sequencing sample was made of naive CD4+ T cells from blood. Every receptor here comes from a man aged 18 to 29 in good health.

The V and J genes are TRBV5-4 and TRBJ1-1; D call uncertain. The CDR3 totals 13 residues. The germline CDR1 and CDR2 sequences are SGHNT and YYREEE (reference sequence). Deletions cut 3 bases from V and 6 bases from J, with 12 bases between. The CDR3 coding sequence is TGTGCCAGCAGCTACGACCCGTATTCTGAAGCTTTCTTT. Its protein is CASSYDPYSEAFF. The full variable domain, with the rest looked up from reference TRBV5-4 and TRBJ1-1, is ETGVTQSPTHLIKTRGQQVTLRCSSQSGHNTVSWYQQALGQGPQFIFQYYREEENGRGNFPPRFSGLQFPNYSSELNVNALELDDSALYLCASSYDPYSEAFFGQGTRLTVV.

As to this clone: The junction and the germline gene differ at one end; a read error may be behind it. V is TRBV20-1 and J is TRBJ2-3, with D unresolved. The germline CDR1 and CDR2 sequences are DFQATT and SNEGSKA (reference sequence). There are 11 residues in the CDR3. The CDR3 sequence: CSAAPTDAQYF. CDR3 DNA: TGCAGTGCCGCGCCCACAGATGCGCAGTATTTT.

The table lists this clone with a few counts. V usage is TRBV18 and J usage is TRBJ1-1; D is unresolved. The germline CDR1 and CDR2 sequences are KGHSH and LQKENI. V was trimmed by 3 bases and J by 3 bases, leaving 14 bases between them. The CDR3 totals 15 residues. CDR3 amino acids: CASSPDGGQYTEAFF. CDR3 in DNA: TGTGCCAGCTCACCCGACGGAGGGCAGTACACTGAAGCTTTCTTT.

This clone was counted a few times. The V gene is TRBV11-2, the J gene TRBJ2-1, with TRBD2 identical over 9 bases. There are 16 residues in the CDR3. After removal of 2 bases from V and 8 bases from J, the junction contained 10 bases not matched to a gene. CDR1 and CDR2 from the germline V gene are SGHAT and FQNNGV. CDR3 sequence reads: CASSLSGLARTDEQFF. The CDR3 region has the DNA TGTGCCAGCAGCTTATCCGGACTAGCGAGGACTGATGAGCAGTTCTTC.

This clone appeared a few times. J is TRBJ2-7 and V is TRBV11-1; D possibly matches TRBD1 or TRBD2 (5 bases each). Germline CDR1 and CDR2: SGHAT and FQDESV (reference sequence). Trimming shortened V by 5 bases and J by 0 bases, and 11 bases separated the two germline ends. CDR3 length: 14 amino acids. CDR3 region: CASSLGTRSYEQYF. CDR3 nucleotide sequence: TGTGCCAGCAGCCTCGGGACGCGCTCCTACGAGCAGTACTTC.